The 5 T cell receptor beta chains below were found in one sample sequenced in a study of blood T cell repertoires in COVID-19. Profiling relied on immunoSEQ multiplex PCR, and the TCRdb table lists in-frame clones only, not all of them. The table includes tens of thousands of clones, 75% to 90% detected once. The sequenced sample was peripheral blood. The receptor source for this set is an elderly woman with active or convalescent COVID-19.

The gene calls are TRBV10-3 and TRBJ1-5; D is unclear. Trimming took off 3 bases at V and 6 bases at J, with 9 bases between the two ends. The V gene's germline CDR1 is ENHRY and CDR2 SYGVKD. CDR3 length equals 13 residues. CDR3 region: CAISDSLFQPQHF. In nucleotides, the CDR3 is TGTGCCATCAGTGATTCCCTCTTTCAGCCCCAGCATTTT.

The rearrangement joins TRBV12-3 or TRBV12-4 to TRBJ1-2, with D unresolved. The CDR3 has 11 amino acids. Trimming stripped 10 bases from V and 3 bases from J, with 9 bases between. CDR3 nucleotides: TGTGCCACGGGGAATCACTATGGCTACACCTTC. It specifies CATGNHYGYTF.

This clone has a single count. The rearrangement joins TRBV6-5 to TRBJ1-2; a weak D match, TRBD1 (5 bases). There are 13 residues in the CDR3. V was trimmed by 7 bases and J by 0 bases, leaving 9 bases between them. The germline V gene encodes CDR1 MNHEY and CDR2 SVGAGI. The chain's CDR3 is CASIPQANYGYTF. Here the CDR3 DNA reads TGTGCCAGCATCCCACAGGCTAACTATGGCTACACCTTC.

This clone was recorded a few times. J is TRBJ2-7 and V is TRBV4-2; 12 bases align to TRBD2. The CDR3 loop spans 15 amino acids. The V and J ends lost 4 bases and 2 bases, in that order; junction bases with no gene match: 3. Germline values: CDR1 LGHNA, CDR2 YNFKEQ. The chain's CDR3 is CASSPRLAGAYEQYF. Written as DNA, the CDR3 is TGTGCCAGCAGCCCCCGACTAGCGGGGGCCTACGAGCAGTACTTC.

The gene calls are TRBV4-1 and TRBJ1-4, with 7 positions matching TRBD1. Germline assignment: CDR1 MGHRA and CDR2 YSYEKL. Trimming took 5 bases from V and 0 from J; bases not matched to a gene: 12. The CDR3 runs 18 residues. The CDR3 bases are TGCGCCAGCAGCAAAACAGGGGCGCCCGCAACAACTAATGAAAAACTGTTTTTT. This encodes CASSKTGAPATTNEKLFF.